This T cell receptor (beta chain) appears in the sequencing data of a study of STAT5B mutations in CD4+ large granular lymphocyte leukemia. The CDR3 sequence is 15 residues long. The germline V gene has CDR1 LGHNA and CDR2 YSLEER. Germline trimming cut 4 bases from V and 3 bases from J; bases unmatched to any gene: 7. In the source study's methods: A productive frequency of 2.59 x 10-5 was the lowest detectable. Libraries were prepared by immunoSEQ multiplex PCR; TCRdb keeps only in-frame clonotypes and omits some of them. V, J and clone size are those of that table, while D and trimming were read from the DNA. This table holds over 30,000 clones, 87% found once.

The material sequenced was CD4+ T cells from blood buffy coats. This TCR derives from a human donor in good health. The J gene is TRBJ2-3, the V gene TRBV4-3; TRBD2 aligns across 7 bases. The CDR3 nucleotides read TGCGCCAGCAGCCCCTTCCCTAGCGGAACAGATACGCAGTATTTT. It translates to CASSPFPSGTDTQYF.